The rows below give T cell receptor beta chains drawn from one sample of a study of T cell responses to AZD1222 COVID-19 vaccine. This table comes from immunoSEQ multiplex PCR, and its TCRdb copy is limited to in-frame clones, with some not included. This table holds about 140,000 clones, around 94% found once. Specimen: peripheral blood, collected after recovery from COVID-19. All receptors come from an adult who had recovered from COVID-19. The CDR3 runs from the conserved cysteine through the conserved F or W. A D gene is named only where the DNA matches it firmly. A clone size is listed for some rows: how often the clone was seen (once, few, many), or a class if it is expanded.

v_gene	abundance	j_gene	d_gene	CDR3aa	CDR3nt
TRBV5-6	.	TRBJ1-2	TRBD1	CASSDPDRDYGYTF	TGTGCCAGCAGCGACCCGGACAGGGACTATGGCTACACCTTC
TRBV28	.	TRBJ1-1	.	CASSLRGVPLTEAFF	TGTGCCAGCAGTTTACGGGGGGTCCCGTTAACTGAAGCTTTCTTT
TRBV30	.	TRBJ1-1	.	CAWSVGQGLPEAFF	TGTGCCTGGAGTGTAGGGCAGGGACTACCGGAAGCTTTCTTT
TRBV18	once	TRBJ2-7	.	CASSPTEFEQYF	TGTGCCAGCTCGCCGACAGAATTCGAGCAGTACTTC
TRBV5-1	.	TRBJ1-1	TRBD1	CASSYRTGETEAFF	TGCGCCAGCAGCTATCGGACAGGTGAGACTGAAGCTTTCTTT
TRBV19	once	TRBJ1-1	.	CASSIGARNTEAFF	TGTGCCAGTAGTATCGGTGCCAGGAACACTGAAGCTTTCTTT
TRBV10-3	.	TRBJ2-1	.	CAISEFNSFSYNEQFF	TGTGCCATCAGTGAGTTTAACAGCTTCTCCTACAATGAGCAGTTCTTC
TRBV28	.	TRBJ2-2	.	CASSRSGELFF	TGTGCCAGCAGTAGATCCGGGGAGCTGTTTTTT
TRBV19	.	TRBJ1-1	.	CASSVRGLNTEAFF	TGTGCCAGTAGTGTCCGGGGTCTGAACACTGAAGCTTTCTTT
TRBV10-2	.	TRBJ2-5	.	CASSALTGRMGETQYF	TGCGCCAGCTCCGCTTTGACAGGCCGAATGGGGGAGACCCAGTACTTC
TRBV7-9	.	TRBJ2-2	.	CASSLAGGYYTGELFF	TGTGCCAGCAGCTTAGCGGGAGGCTATTACACCGGGGAGCTGTTTTTT
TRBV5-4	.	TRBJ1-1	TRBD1	CASSSATTGGAWVAFF	TGTGCCAGCAGCTCCGCTACTACAGGGGGCGCTTGGGTGGCTTTCTTT
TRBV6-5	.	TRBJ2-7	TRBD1	CASIVGGTGSYEQYF	TGTGCCAGCATCGTGGGGGGGACAGGGAGCTACGAGCAGTACTTC
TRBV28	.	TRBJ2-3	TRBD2	CASSFFGTSGRSDTQYF	TGTGCCAGCAGTTTTTTCGGGACTAGCGGGAGGTCAGATACGCAGTATTTT
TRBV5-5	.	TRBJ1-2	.	CASTHTYTDGYTF	TGTGCCAGCACCCACACATACACCGATGGCTACACCTTC
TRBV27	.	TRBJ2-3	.	CASKWRDTQYF	TGTGCCAGCAAGTGGAGAGATACGCAGTATTTT
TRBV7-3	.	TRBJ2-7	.	CASSPGLSSYEQYF	TGTGCCAGCAGCCCGGGACTTAGCTCCTACGAGCAGTACTTC
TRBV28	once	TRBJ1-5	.	CASSGADWTNQPQHF	TGTGCCAGCAGTGGAGCGGACTGGACTAATCAGCCCCAGCATTTT
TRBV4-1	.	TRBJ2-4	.	CASSQLITVRHIQYF	TGCGCCAGCAGCCAATTAATCACGGTGAGACACATTCAGTACTTC